The entry that follows covers one TCR beta chain sequence. This sample is part of a study of resident and recirculating memory T cells in vitiligo. TCRdb keeps only in-frame clones here, not all; method: immunoSEQ multiplex PCR. Among tens of thousands of clones listed, approximately 91% were seen once. Patients' lesions had not changed for the previous 6 months. Trimming left V 1 base short and J 8 bases short, with 6 bases between. This CDR3 is built from 11 residues. The germline CDR1 and CDR2 sequences are SGHTS and YDEGEE. This TCR was recovered from a male donor with vitiligo. The chain couples TRBV5-8 to TRBJ1-2, with D uncertain. Specimen: blood. CDR3 in DNA: TGTGCCAGCAGCTTGTACGGGGGCTACACCTTC. This gives the protein CASSLYGGYTF.